This T cell receptor (beta chain) was retrieved from a study of persistence of HIV-infected CD4 T cells (TCRdb year 2020). For the wider study: CMV- and HIV-1 Gag-responding CD4+ T cells were isolated from ART-treated individuals so that antigen-driven clonal expansion of HIV-1-infected cells could be examined. Peripheral blood samples of up to roughly 200 mL were taken at multiple time points, with the exception of a couple of participants who underwent leukapheresis at a single time point. Proviral sequencing was used to assess clonality among infected cells, whereas TCRbeta sequencing gauged the clonality of all cells within each sorted population. Participants had been on suppressive ART for a median of around eight years. In the cross-participant TCR cluster analysis, fewer than 10 participants were included for CMV and more than five participants were included for Gag.

Study-level results and caveats: Bulk TCR analyses could not be restricted to the rare CMV-responding cells that actually carried HIV-1 proviruses. A correlation was observed between TCR oligoclonality and proviral oligoclonality within the same sorted populations. Few individuals were included in the study, and only a limited range of antigens was tested. TCRbeta richness in CMV- and Gag-responding cells was significantly lower than in anti-CD3/anti-CD28-responding cells; CMV-responding cells had higher oligoclonality than CD3/CD28-stimulated and Gag-responding cells. Antigen-responding cells were enriched for expanded CDR3beta sequences that were degenerate, which suggests that CD4+ responses to CMV and Gag underwent convergent selection.

The V end loses 1 base and the J end loses 1 base, and a stretch of 10 bases separates them. CDR1 is given as SQVTM and CDR2 as ANQGSEA, both from the germline V gene. From its cysteine to its phenylalanine, the CDR3 spans 14 amino acids. The sequence is cut down to CDR3 DNA, 42 bases in frame from base 1. TCRbeta repertoires were sequenced from genomic DNA with the immunoSEQ hsTCRB assay version 4 in survey mode. For TCRbeta sequencing, genomic DNA was diluted to around 9.6 ng/uL, and up to roughly 1 ug was used per sample. On the study's bioinformatics: TCRbeta data analysis was done in ImmunoSeq Analyzer 3.0, and diversity was calculated on productive nucleotide rearrangements. Using the Immunarch R package, the improved Chao index served to estimate lower-bound TCR diversity and the Gini coefficient served to estimate clonality. Different nucleotide rearrangements encoding the same CDR3beta amino acid sequence were counted as distinct clonotypes. TCRbeta sequences significantly enriched in antigen-responding cells relative to anti-CD3/anti-CD28-activated cells were identified by differential abundance analysis. TCRs were clustered by predicted peptide-MHC specificity with GLIPH2, both within individual participants and across merged participant data sets. Held by TCRdb, this immuneACCESS table contains in-frame sequences only and omits some clones. Under half of the omission traces to an unresolved V gene where checked; the cause of the rest is unknown. V and J calls and clone size are those listed in that table; D and trimming were worked out from the DNA. The sample table contains some 48,000 clones; only one count was recorded for 75% to 85% of them. Jointly, the top ten make up around 2.9% of the sample.

On this clone itself: The antigen it recognizes is unknown. No base-level quality is on record; no much larger clone is a single base apart.

Sample treatment or condition, as interpreted from the label and publication: suppressive antiretroviral therapy. Cells were stimulated with lysates of CMV-infected fibroblasts at roughly 10 ug/mL. Memory populations depleted of antigen-responding cells were obtained by sorting nonresponding CD40L-negative CD69-negative CD45RO-high memory CD4+ T cells. HIV-1-infected adults in whom suppressive ART had been started during chronic infection were enrolled as participants. Plasma HIV-1 RNA had been undetectable (below 50 copies/mL) in participants for at least 4 years. To be included, participants needed a CD4+ T cell count above 400 cells/uL and a positive CMV serology. Before stimulation, PBMCs were isolated using density centrifugation and depleted of CD8+ T cells. For around 18 hours, CD8-depleted PBMCs were stimulated with anti-CD28/CD49d costimulation, a CD40-blocking antibody, and enfuvirtide, which was added to prevent new infections. Cell sorting was done on a Beckman Coulter MoFlo Legacy or XDP sorter, and dead cells were excluded with propidium iodide. Genomic DNA was extracted using the QIAamp DNA Mini Kit for samples with more than one million cells and using the Quick-DNA Microprep Kit for all other samples.

The V gene is TRBV29-1 and the J gene is TRBJ1-2; possibly the D gene is TRBD1, per 6 matching bases. The sequence derives from an adult man with HIV who was CMV-seropositive. The sample was CD4+ T cells sorted from PBMCs after 18-hour stimulation, taken from a patient who received antiretroviral therapy. Read against the paper, the sample's cell subset or site label means: CD40L-CD69- CD45RO-high memory CD4 T cells not responding to CMV lysate. The CDR3 in this case is CSVEGPDSNYGYTF. The DNA sequence is TGCAGCGTTGAAGGCCCGGACAGTAACTATGGCTACACCTTC.